Below, 29 T cell receptor beta chains from the same sample are listed, as sequenced in a study of blood T cell repertoires in COVID-19. Assay used: immunoSEQ multiplex PCR; TCRdb lists only in-frame clones, some missing. This sample has about 320,000 clones; 80% to 90% occur once, and the top ten carry about 5%. The sample consisted of PBMCs or T cells enriched from blood (not recorded which). The origin of the receptors is a man aged 30 to 45 who had recovered from COVID-19.

The V gene is TRBV12-3 or TRBV12-4, the J gene TRBJ1-1, with no clear D. Deletions cut 5 bases from V and 6 bases from J, with 13 bases between. The CDR3 sequence is 13 residues long. The DNA of the CDR3 is TGTGCCAGCAGTCCTCAGGTTATCTCTGAAGCTTTCTTT. It specifies CASSPQVISEAFF.

The chain recombines TRBV7-9 with TRBJ1-2, with TRBD1 matching 7 bases. The CDR3 covers 14 residues. The V segment lost 5 bases and the J segment 4 bases; nucleotides outside the gene matches: 7. Looked up from germline, CDR1 is SEHNR and CDR2 is FQNEAQ (reference sequence). The CDR3 loop is CASSMGDSFYGYTF. The CDR3 DNA reads as TGTGCCAGCAGCATGGGGGACAGTTTCTATGGCTACACCTTC.

J is TRBJ2-2 and V is TRBV3-1 (or the pseudogene TRBV3-2); tentative D call: TRBD2 (5 bases). The V and J ends lost 5 bases and 4 bases respectively, with 17 bases between them. The germline V gene has CDR1 LGHDT and CDR2 YNNKEL (reference sequence). This CDR3 comprises 16 residues. The CDR3 loop is CASSSVARAGTGELFF. In DNA form, the CDR3 reads TGTGCCAGCAGCTCGGTCGCGCGGGCGGGCACCGGGGAGCTGTTTTTT.

The V and J genes are TRBV7-9 and TRBJ2-5; 9 bases align to TRBD2. The CDR3 sequence is 15 residues long. Germline V CDR1 and CDR2: SEHNR, FQNEAQ (reference sequence). Germline trimming cut 3 bases from V and 0 bases from J; bases unmatched to any gene: 2. As DNA, the CDR3 is TGTGCCAGCAGCTTCAGCGGGGGGTACCAAGAGACCCAGTACTTC. Translation gives CASSFSGGYQETQYF.

The gene calls are TRBV27 and TRBJ1-2; no firm D call. V gave up 5 bases and J gave up 4 bases, with 11 bases separating them. Germline CDR1 and CDR2: MNHEY and SMNVEV (reference sequence). This CDR3 has 13 residues. The CDR3 reads CASSRRQSYGYTF. The CDR3 DNA sequence: TGTGCCAGCAGTAGAAGACAATCCTATGGCTACACCTTC.

The gene calls are TRBV5-5 and TRBJ1-2, with 7 bases matching TRBD1. V was pared by 2 bases and J by 4 bases, with 5 bases of the junction left unmatched. This CDR3 has 14 amino acids. Germline CDR1 SGHKS, CDR2 YYEKEE (reference sequence). The CDR3 DNA sequence: TGTGCCAGCAGCTTATTGAAGGGGGCCTATGGCTACACCTTC. It codes for CASSLLKGAYGYTF.

The chain joins TRBV2 to TRBJ1-1; no definite D call. The CDR3 has 13 amino acids. Germline V CDR1 and CDR2: SNHLY, FYNNEI. V dropped 1 base and J dropped 5 bases, with 8 bases sitting between them. This CDR3 reads CASSEGEGTEAFF. The CDR3 nucleotides are TGTGCCAGCAGTGAAGGGGAGGGTACTGAAGCTTTCTTT.

V usage is TRBV6-1 and J usage is TRBJ2-5; D unresolved. Trimming removed 1 base from V and 7 bases from J, with 7 bases in between. Germline lookup yields CDR1 MNHNS and CDR2 SASEGT. This CDR3 comprises 12 residues. The CDR3 sequence is CASSEVSVTQYF. In DNA, the CDR3 is TGTGCCAGCAGTGAAGTGTCGGTGACCCAGTACTTC.

DNA for the CDR3: TGCGCCAGCAGCCCCCGGCTAGTTGCAACTAATGAAAAACTGTTTTTT. Translated, it gives CASSPRLVATNEKLFF. This chain uses TRBV4-1 with TRBJ1-4; D uncertain. Deletions cut 4 bases from V and 0 bases from J, with 12 bases between. Germline loops: CDR1 MGHRA, CDR2 YSYEKL. This CDR3 has 16 amino acids.

V and J are TRBV4-2 and TRBJ2-7, with 10 bases lining up with TRBD2. With V trimmed by 0 bases and J by 2 bases, 10 bases remained unmatched. CDR1 and CDR2 from the germline V gene are LGHNA and YNFKEQ. The CDR3 has 18 amino acids. The CDR3 reads CASSQEVAGLAEPYEQYF. CDR3 coding DNA: TGTGCCAGCAGCCAAGAAGTCGCCGGACTAGCGGAGCCCTACGAGCAGTACTTC.

Of note for this clone: Other DNA sequences of this sample code for an identical CDR3. V and J are TRBV9 and TRBJ2-1, with TRBD2 identical over 11 bases. Germline trimming cut 4 bases from V and 4 bases from J; bases unmatched to any gene: 4. CDR1 is SGDLS, CDR2 YYNGEE, per germline. The CDR3 extends over 15 amino acids. The CDR3 region is CASSISGGVYNEQFF. The CDR3 nucleotides are TGTGCCAGCAGCATTAGCGGGGGGGTTTACAATGAGCAGTTCTTC.

This sequence joins TRBV4-1 and TRBJ1-2, with no clear D. Deletions cut 1 base from V and 6 bases from J, with 9 bases between. This CDR3 contains 13 residues. In germline, CDR1 is MGHRA, CDR2 YSYEKL. CDR3 sequence reads: CASSQALGDGYTF. The DNA of the CDR3 is TGCGCCAGCAGCCAAGCCCTCGGGGATGGCTACACCTTC.

The V gene is TRBV20-1, the J gene TRBJ2-1; the D gene is possibly TRBD2 (6 bases). CDR1 is DFQATT, CDR2 SNEGSKA, per germline (reference sequence). This CDR3 is built from 14 residues. With 3 bases removed from V and 2 bases from J, the gap between germline ends came to 11 bases. The CDR3: CSASKEGAYNEQFF. The DNA for the CDR3 is TGCAGTGCTAGTAAGGAGGGAGCCTACAATGAGCAGTTCTTC.

The chain carries TRBV19 and TRBJ2-1; possible D gene TRBD1, 5 bases. The germline V gene has CDR1 LNHDA and CDR2 SQIVND (reference sequence). The length of the CDR3 is 15 residues. V was pared by 5 bases and J by 1 base, with 12 bases between. CDR3 sequence: CASSGDSGSYNEQFF. CDR3 sequence (DNA): TGTGCCAGTAGTGGAGACAGTGGGTCCTACAATGAGCAGTTCTTC.

The V call is TRBV28, the J call TRBJ1-5; weak D call: TRBD1 (6 bases). The germline V gene encodes CDR1 MDHEN and CDR2 SYDVKM. The CDR3 has 15 residues. V lost 2 bases and J lost 2, with 10 bases in between. The CDR3 region has the DNA TGTGCCAGCAGTTTAGGCAGGGGAGGCAATCAGCCCCAGCATTTT. Protein product: CASSLGRGGNQPQHF. Filled out from reference TRBV28 and TRBJ1-5, the complete variable domain reads DVKVTQSSRYLVKRTGEKVFLECVQDMDHENMFWYRQDPGLGLRLIYFSYDVKMKEKGDIPEGYSVSREKKERFSLILESASTNQTSMYLCASSLGRGGNQPQHFGDGTRLSIL.

The chain uses TRBV28 and TRBJ1-2; D is unclear. The germline V and J ends were trimmed by 6 bases and 6 bases, with 14 bases remaining between them. This CDR3 has 13 residues. The germline V gene encodes CDR1 MDHEN and CDR2 SYDVKM. For the CDR3, the DNA is TGTGCCAGCAGACCACAGCAAGGAAATGGCTACACCTTC. Its protein product is CASRPQQGNGYTF.

On this clone: Other DNA sequences in this sample translate to the same CDR3. The rearrangement uses TRBV5-1 and TRBJ1-5; maybe TRBD1 (6 bases). CDR3 length: 14 amino acids. CDR1 and CDR2 (germline): SGHRS, YFSETQ. V lost 0 bases to trimming and J lost 2 bases, with 6 bases between them. The CDR3 loop reads CASSLEGGNQPQHF. CDR3 coding DNA: TGCGCCAGCAGCTTGGAGGGGGGCAATCAGCCCCAGCATTTT.

The CDR3 here is CASSPRDRGNYEQYF. CDR3 sequence (DNA): TGTGCCAGCAGCCCTCGGGACAGGGGGAATTACGAGCAGTACTTC. J is TRBJ2-7 and V is TRBV3-1 (or the pseudogene TRBV3-2); 11 positions agree with TRBD1. V shed 4 bases, J shed 4 bases, and the junction held 6 bases outside the gene matches. The CDR3 is made up of 15 amino acids. From germline, CDR1 is LGHDT and CDR2 YNNKEL (reference sequence).

This clone was counted a few times. This chain uses TRBV2 with TRBJ1-2; D might be TRBD1 (5 bases). CDR1 and CDR2 (germline): SNHLY, FYNNEI. There are 13 residues in the CDR3. V lost 4 bases, J lost 4 bases, and 10 bases lay in between. CDR3 coding DNA: TGTGCCAGCAGTGCAGGGCAGACCTATGGCTACACCTTC. Protein: CASSAGQTYGYTF.

In its sample, this clone was seen a few times. The chain couples TRBV6-1 to TRBJ2-1; D is perhaps TRBD2 (6 bases). V was cut by 3 bases and J by 4 bases, with 13 bases left in between. Germline assignment: CDR1 MNHNS and CDR2 SASEGT. This CDR3 contains 15 residues. As DNA, the CDR3 is TGTGCCAGCAGTGAGATAAGGGACTCTTACAATGAGCAGTTCTTC. This translates into CASSEIRDSYNEQFF.

The chain joins TRBV7-8 to TRBJ2-7, with 9 bases that match TRBD1. The CDR3 is 15 amino acids. V shed 1 base, J shed 2 bases, and the junction held 3 bases outside the gene matches. CDR1 is SGHVS and CDR2 is FQNEAQ in the germline V gene. CDR3 loop: CASSLEGDRAYEQYF. In DNA form, the CDR3 reads TGTGCCAGCAGCTTAGAGGGGGACAGGGCCTACGAGCAGTACTTC.

This chain joins TRBV27 and TRBJ1-2, with a possible D match to TRBD1 (5 bases). Trimming removed 4 bases from V and 2 bases from J, with 14 bases in between. Germline V gives CDR1 MNHEY, CDR2 SMNVEV (reference sequence). The CDR3 consists of 15 residues. For the CDR3, the DNA is TGTGCCAGCAGTTCCGGGGGGATCCCAAACTATGGCTACACCTTC. Protein: CASSSGGIPNYGYTF.

This clone was counted once. The gene calls are TRBV28 and TRBJ1-2; weak D call: TRBD1 (6 bases). The ends were cut back, 5 bases at V and 8 bases at J, with 18 bases in the middle. This CDR3 spans 14 amino acids. The germline V gene encodes CDR1 MDHEN and CDR2 SYDVKM. The CDR3 region has the DNA TGTGCCAGCAGTCCTCCGGTGCGGGGGCTCGGCTACACCTTC. It is translated as CASSPPVRGLGYTF.

The rearrangement links TRBV7-9 to TRBJ1-1; D gene uncertain. CDR3 length: 17 amino acids. CDR1 and CDR2 from the germline V gene are SEHNR and FQNEAQ (reference sequence). Between the trimmed V and J ends, which lost 1 base and 3 bases, there was a span of 18 bases. The CDR3 region is CASSLGPGSSRDTEAFF. The CDR3 bases are TGTGCCAGCAGCTTAGGCCCCGGCTCCTCCCGGGACACTGAAGCTTTCTTT.

This chain links TRBV30 with TRBJ2-3; 12 positions agree with TRBD1. The germline V gene encodes CDR1 GTSNPN and CDR2 SVGIG (reference sequence). Trimming cost V 5 bases and J 6 bases; bases outside gene matches: 6. The CDR3 contains 14 residues. CDR3 amino acids: CAWDPGQGADTQYF. The CDR3 nucleotides read TGTGCCTGGGACCCGGGACAGGGGGCTGATACGCAGTATTTT.

The chain is built from TRBV19 and TRBJ2-1, with 7 bases that match TRBD2. The CDR3 covers 16 residues. The trim removed 6 bases at V and 6 bases at J, leaving 14 bases unmatched. In germline, CDR1 is LNHDA, CDR2 SQIVND (reference sequence). The CDR3 region has the DNA TGTGCCAGTAGCCCCAGGCGGGGGACCCTCCGCAATGAGCAGTTCTTC. It translates to CASSPRRGTLRNEQFF.

This chain links TRBV19 with TRBJ1-2, with 8 positions matching TRBD1. V was pared by 2 bases and J by 3 bases, with 5 bases of the junction left unmatched. CDR3 length: 15 amino acids. The germline gives CDR1 LNHDA, CDR2 SQIVND (reference sequence). The CDR3 loop reads CASSISRGQDYGYTF. The CDR3 nucleotides are TGTGCCAGTAGTATAAGCAGGGGGCAGGACTATGGCTACACCTTC.

The chain links TRBV9 to TRBJ2-1, with 11 bases matching TRBD2. The CDR3 spans 15 residues. The germline gives CDR1 SGDLS, CDR2 YYNGEE. V lost 0 bases and J lost 4; bases outside the gene matches: 0. The CDR3 is CASSVGLAGYNEQFF. The CDR3 bases are TGTGCCAGCAGCGTAGGACTAGCGGGGTACAATGAGCAGTTCTTC.

The chain links TRBV7-9 to TRBJ1-1, with a tentative D call TRBD1 (6 bases). CDR1 and CDR2 (germline): SEHNR, FQNEAQ (reference sequence). The CDR3 extends over 12 amino acids. Trimming shortened V by 6 bases and J by 3 bases, and 8 bases separated the two germline ends. The DNA for the CDR3 is TGTGCCAGCAGTCCAGGGGACACTGAAGCTTTCTTT. Its protein is CASSPGDTEAFF.